The clone carrying this T cell receptor (beta chain) was counted only a few times. The antigen is undetermined. Stated treatment: approximately nine-day PBMC culture with coronavirus spike peptide pools or control peptides (ViraFEST assay). Prior to the COVID-19 pandemic (2011-2018), the unexposed donor's CD4+ T cells were collected. This CDR3 is built from 15 residues. V lost 3 bases to trimming and J lost 10 bases; unmatched junction nucleotides: 11. Germline CDR1 and CDR2: DFQATT and SNEGSKA (reference sequence). The data originate from a study of vaccination and CD4 T cells after COVID-19. The Oncomine TCR Beta short-read assay generated sequence data from the DNA of cultured CD4+ T cells. Via MiXCR, TCRdb re-called the PCR reads, giving one row per CDR3 protein. Of under 7,000 distinct CDR3 sequences listed, around 40% were seen once; the top ten hold about 50%.

The sequenced sample was CD4+ T cells from blood, cultured in vitro. V gene TRBV20-1 combines with J gene TRBJ1-6; 8 positions match TRBD1. This clonotype was sampled from a human donor in good health. CDR3 sequence: CSARGRDRGYSPLHF. DNA of the CDR3: TGCAGTGCTAGGGGTCGAGACAGGGGCTACTCACCCCTCCACTTT.